This passage covers 14 T cell receptor beta chains from one sample sequenced in a study of shared clonotypes between healthy human individuals. TCRdb's table, derived via immunoSEQ multiplex PCR, lists solely in-frame clones and lacks some. The profile shows around 600,000 clones, 97% of them singletons. The source material was naive CD4+ T cells sorted from blood. The subset: CD45RA+ positively selected. The receptors derive from a woman in her 30s in good health.

This chain links TRBV27 with TRBJ2-1, with 7 bases aligning to TRBD2. This CDR3 spans 17 amino acids. Trimming cost V 6 bases and J 0 bases; bases outside gene matches: 11. Per the germline V gene, CDR1 is MNHEY and CDR2 is SMNVEV (reference sequence). Written as DNA, the CDR3 is TGTGCCAGCAGGCCTAGCGGTCTGAAAGACTCCTACAATGAGCAGTTCTTC. This codes for CASRPSGLKDSYNEQFF.

For this clone: The conserved closing phenylalanine or tryptophan is absent in this CDR3, likely reflecting a read error. Because the CDR3's place on the DNA is in doubt, the DNA is left out and the CDR3 is given as listed by TCRdb. This chain connects TRBV21-1 to TRBJ2-7. TRBV21-1 is designated a pseudogene. Inclusive of both ends, the CDR3 amounts to 15 amino acids. The CDR3 here is CASSKPSGVAGEVVS.

The gene calls are TRBV10-3 and TRBJ2-7; D gene unclear. The CDR3 consists of 12 residues. Germline values: CDR1 ENHRY, CDR2 SYGVKD. Trimming pared 10 bases from V and 0 bases from J, leaving 10 bases between. The chain's CDR3 is CASTDSSYEQYF. As DNA, the CDR3 is TGTGCCAGCACCGATAGCTCCTACGAGCAGTACTTC.

V gene TRBV27 combines with J gene TRBJ2-5; tentatively, D is TRBD1 (5 bases). CDR1 is MNHEY, CDR2 SMNVEV, per germline (reference sequence). The CDR3 is 15 residues long. V shed 2 bases and J shed 0 bases, with 10 bases lying between them. The chain's CDR3 is CASSLEGHDQETQYF. In DNA, the CDR3 is TGTGCCAGCAGTTTAGAAGGACACGACCAAGAGACCCAGTACTTC.

V and J are TRBV27 and TRBJ1-1; possibly TRBD1 for D (5 bases). V shed 3 bases and J shed 11 bases, with 10 bases lying between them. Germline lookup yields CDR1 MNHEY and CDR2 SMNVEV (reference sequence). This CDR3 has 11 residues. The CDR3: CASSLGVPAFF. CDR3 DNA sequence: TGTGCCAGCAGTTTGGGGGTCCCGGCTTTCTTT.

V and J are TRBV29-1 and TRBJ2-7; the D call may be TRBD1 or TRBD2 (6 bases each). The CDR3 runs to 16 residues. V was pared by 5 bases and J by 3 bases, with 23 bases between. Germline V CDR1 and CDR2: SQVTM, ANQGSEA. DNA of the CDR3: TGCAGCGTTAGCCCAGGGGCCCGGGGGAGCCTCTACGAGCAGTACTTC. Its protein product is CSVSPGARGSLYEQYF.

This clone was seen more than once but under ten times. V usage is TRBV9 and J usage is TRBJ2-2; no clear D. Trimming removed 3 bases at V and 5 bases at J, with 14 bases between. This CDR3 has 15 amino acids. CDR1 SGDLS and CDR2 YYNGEE come from the germline V gene. The chain's CDR3 is CASSAPPDMTGELFF. The CDR3 DNA is TGTGCCAGCAGCGCGCCCCCTGACATGACCGGGGAGCTGTTTTTT.

V is TRBV27 and J is TRBJ2-2; the D is unclear. The CDR3 contains 14 residues. Trimming stripped 3 bases from V and 1 base from J, with 6 bases between. From germline, CDR1 is MNHEY and CDR2 SMNVEV (reference sequence). The chain's CDR3 is CASSFQRNTGELFF. CDR3 DNA sequence: TGTGCCAGCAGTTTTCAGCGGAACACCGGGGAGCTGTTTTTT.

The sample holds one count of this clone. The chain joins TRBV14 to TRBJ2-1; no clear D gene. Germline values: CDR1 SGHDN, CDR2 FVKESK. CDR3 length: 12 residues. The V and J ends lost 4 bases and 8 bases respectively, with 9 bases between them. CDR3: CASSLVGDEQFF. In DNA, the CDR3 is TGTGCCAGCAGCCTAGTTGGGGATGAGCAGTTCTTC.

CDR3 nucleotide sequence: TGTGCCAGCAGTGGACAGGGGCGTCCTCCCAATGAGCAGTTCTTC. Its protein product is CASSGQGRPPNEQFF. This rearrangement joins TRBV27 to TRBJ2-1, with 9 bases fitting TRBD1. This CDR3 is 15 amino acids long. In germline, CDR1 is MNHEY, CDR2 SMNVEV (reference sequence). V shed 5 bases, J shed 6 bases, and the junction held 8 bases outside the gene matches.

The rearrangement joins TRBV19 to TRBJ2-5; 8 positions match TRBD2. The CDR3 is made up of 18 amino acids. J gave up 0 bases and V 5 bases, and 14 bases lay outside the gene matches. Germline CDR1 reads LNHDA; CDR2 reads SQIVND (reference sequence). CDR3 residues: CASSVYPPASGYQETQYF. The CDR3 region has the DNA TGTGCCAGTAGTGTATACCCGCCGGCTAGCGGGTACCAAGAGACCCAGTACTTC. Variable domain in full (rest from reference TRBV19 and TRBJ2-5): DGGITQSPKYLFRKEGQNVTLSCEQNLNHDAMYWYRQDPGQGLRLIYYSQIVNDFQKGDIAEGYSVSREKKESFPLTVTSAQKNPTAFYLCASSVYPPASGYQETQYFGPGTRLLVL.

This clone was recorded once. V and J are TRBV6-5 and TRBJ2-7; 9 bases line up with TRBD1. Germline lookup yields CDR1 MNHEY and CDR2 SVGAGI. Trimming at V came to 6 bases and at J to 6 bases, leaving 9 bases not matched to a gene. CDR3 length: 14 amino acids. CDR3 sequence reads: CASSTGQGFFEQYF. CDR3 in DNA: TGTGCCAGCAGCACGGGACAGGGTTTTTTCGAGCAGTACTTC.

Regarding this clone: The sample has other DNA sequences that encode this CDR3 too. The chain couples TRBV28 to TRBJ1-1, with D unresolved. CDR3 length: 11 residues. Trimming took 3 bases from V and 5 from J, leaving 4 bases between them. Germline values: CDR1 MDHEN, CDR2 SYDVKM. In DNA form, the CDR3 reads TGTGCCAGCAGTTTGAGTACTGAAGCTTTCTTT. Amino acid sequence: CASSLSTEAFF.

The chain carries TRBV29-1 and TRBJ2-5; 10 bases are shared with TRBD1. The J call may be in error: the DNA end matches TRBJ2-7 better. Germline V CDR1 and CDR2: SQVTM, ANQGSEA. The CDR3 sequence is 13 residues long. CDR3 sequence: CSVSGQGGHEQYF. CDR3 DNA: TGCAGCGTCTCTGGACAGGGGGGCCACGAGCAGTACTTC.